The clone carrying this TCR beta chain was seen a handful of times. What it binds is not known. The sample belongs to a study of post-analysis software for immune sequencing data. Study-wide points: TRBV segments more frequent in patients than in controls numbered five and included TRBV5-6, TRBV5-1 and TRBV20-1.

The TCR beta cDNA libraries contained unique molecular identifiers. TCRdb ran MiXCR on the PCR reads and lists one entry per CDR3 protein. The sample includes about 810,000 distinct CDR3 sequences, about 53% of them seen just once. The CDR3 loop spans 14 amino acids. Between the trimmed V and J ends, which lost 5 bases and 7 bases, there was a span of 14 bases. The sample was blood. The gene calls are TRBV12-3 or TRBV12-4 and TRBJ2-2; a weak D match, TRBD1 (6 bases). This sequence was found in a girl between 5 and 17 years old with multiple sclerosis. CDR3 sequence reads: CASSPQGRIGELFF. The CDR3 DNA reads TGTGCCAGCAGTCCACAGGGAAGGATCGGGGAGCTGTTTTTT.